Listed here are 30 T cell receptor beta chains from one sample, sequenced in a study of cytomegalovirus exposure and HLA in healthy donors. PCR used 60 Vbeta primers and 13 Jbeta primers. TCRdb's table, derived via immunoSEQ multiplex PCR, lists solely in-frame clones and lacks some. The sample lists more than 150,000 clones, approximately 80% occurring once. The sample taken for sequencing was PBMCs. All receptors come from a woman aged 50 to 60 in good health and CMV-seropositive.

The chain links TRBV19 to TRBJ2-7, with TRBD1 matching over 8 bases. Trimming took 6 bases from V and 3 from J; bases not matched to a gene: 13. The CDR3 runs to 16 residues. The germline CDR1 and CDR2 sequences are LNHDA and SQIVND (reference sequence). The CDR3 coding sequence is TGTGCCAGTAGCGCCACGGGACAGGTTCCTTTCTACGAGCAGTACTTC. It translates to CASSATGQVPFYEQYF.

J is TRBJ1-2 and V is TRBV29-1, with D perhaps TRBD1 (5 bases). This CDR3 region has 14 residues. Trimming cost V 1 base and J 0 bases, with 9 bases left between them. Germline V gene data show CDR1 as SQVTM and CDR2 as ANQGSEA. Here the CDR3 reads CSVEGGTPNYGYTF. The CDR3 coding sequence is TGCAGCGTTGAAGGCGGGACTCCTAACTATGGCTACACCTTC.

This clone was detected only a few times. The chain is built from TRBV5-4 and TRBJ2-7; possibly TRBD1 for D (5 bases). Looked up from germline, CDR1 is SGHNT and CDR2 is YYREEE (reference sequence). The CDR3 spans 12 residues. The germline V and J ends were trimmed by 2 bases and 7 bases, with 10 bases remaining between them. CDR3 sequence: CASSLIGEEQYF. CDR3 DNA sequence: TGTGCCAGCAGCTTAATAGGGGAAGAGCAGTACTTC. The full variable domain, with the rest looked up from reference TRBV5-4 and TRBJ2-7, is ETGVTQSPTHLIKTRGQQVTLRCSSQSGHNTVSWYQQALGQGPQFIFQYYREEENGRGNFPPRFSGLQFPNYSSELNVNALELDDSALYLCASSLIGEEQYFGPGTRLTVT.

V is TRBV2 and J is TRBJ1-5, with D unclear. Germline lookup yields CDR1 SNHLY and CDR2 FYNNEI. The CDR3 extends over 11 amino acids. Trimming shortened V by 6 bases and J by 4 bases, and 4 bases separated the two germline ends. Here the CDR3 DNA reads TGTGCCAGCAGATTAAATCAGCCCCAGCATTTT. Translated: CASRLNQPQHF.

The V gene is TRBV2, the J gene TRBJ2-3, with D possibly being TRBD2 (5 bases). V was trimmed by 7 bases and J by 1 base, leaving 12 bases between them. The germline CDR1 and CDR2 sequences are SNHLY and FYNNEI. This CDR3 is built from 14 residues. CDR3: CASTGESRTDTQYF. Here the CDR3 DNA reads TGTGCCAGCACCGGGGAGTCGCGCACAGATACGCAGTATTTT.

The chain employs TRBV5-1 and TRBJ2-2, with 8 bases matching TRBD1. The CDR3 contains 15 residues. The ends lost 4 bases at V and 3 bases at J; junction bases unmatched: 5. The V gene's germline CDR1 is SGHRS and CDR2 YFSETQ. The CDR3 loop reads CASSMSGGDTGELFF. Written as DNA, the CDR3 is TGCGCCAGCAGCATGTCAGGGGGCGACACCGGGGAGCTGTTTTTT.

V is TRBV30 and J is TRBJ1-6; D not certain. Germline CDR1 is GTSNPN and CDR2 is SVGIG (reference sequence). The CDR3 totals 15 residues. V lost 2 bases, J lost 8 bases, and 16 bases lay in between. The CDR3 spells CAWSTRASGDSPLHF. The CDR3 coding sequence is TGTGCCTGGAGTACGCGGGCATCGGGTGATTCACCCCTCCACTTT.

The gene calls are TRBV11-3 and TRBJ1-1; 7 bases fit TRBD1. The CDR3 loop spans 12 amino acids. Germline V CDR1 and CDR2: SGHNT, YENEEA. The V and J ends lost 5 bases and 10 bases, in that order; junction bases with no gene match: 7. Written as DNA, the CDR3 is TGTGCCAGCAGCGAAGCAGGGGGTGGAGCTTTCTTT. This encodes CASSEAGGGAFF.

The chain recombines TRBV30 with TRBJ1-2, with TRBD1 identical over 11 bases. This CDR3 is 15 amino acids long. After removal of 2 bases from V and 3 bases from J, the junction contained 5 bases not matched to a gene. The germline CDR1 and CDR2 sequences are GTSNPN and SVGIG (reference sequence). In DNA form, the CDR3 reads TGTGCCTGGAGTCAGGGACAGGGGGTTTACTATGGCTACACCTTC. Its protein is CAWSQGQGVYYGYTF.

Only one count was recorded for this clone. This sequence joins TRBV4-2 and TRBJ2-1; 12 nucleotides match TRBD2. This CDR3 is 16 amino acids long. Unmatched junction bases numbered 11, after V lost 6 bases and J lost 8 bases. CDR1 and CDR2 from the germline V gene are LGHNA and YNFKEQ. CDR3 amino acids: CASRRTLAGGRDEQFF. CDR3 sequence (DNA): TGTGCCAGCAGACGGACACTAGCGGGGGGCCGGGATGAGCAGTTCTTC.

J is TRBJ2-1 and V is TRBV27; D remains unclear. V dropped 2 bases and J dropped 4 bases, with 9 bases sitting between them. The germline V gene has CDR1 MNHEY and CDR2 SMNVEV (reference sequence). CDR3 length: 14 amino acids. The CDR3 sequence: CASSLGPWYNEQFF. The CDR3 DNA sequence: TGTGCCAGCAGTTTAGGCCCCTGGTACAATGAGCAGTTCTTC.

In nucleotides, the CDR3 is TGTGCCAGCTCACTTAGCGGGGAGGCTGACGAGCAGTACTTC. Translated, it gives CASSLSGEADEQYF. The chain joins TRBV18 to TRBJ2-7; 8 nucleotides align to TRBD2. The CDR3 is 14 amino acids. The germline V gene has CDR1 KGHSH and CDR2 LQKENI. The ends lost 4 bases at V and 5 bases at J; junction bases unmatched: 7.

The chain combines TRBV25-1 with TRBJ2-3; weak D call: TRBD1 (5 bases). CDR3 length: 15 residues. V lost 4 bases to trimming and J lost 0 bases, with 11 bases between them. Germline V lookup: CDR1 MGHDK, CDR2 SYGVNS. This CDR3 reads CASSGTPPSTDTQYF. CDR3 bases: TGTGCCAGCAGTGGGACACCTCCTAGCACAGATACGCAGTATTTT.

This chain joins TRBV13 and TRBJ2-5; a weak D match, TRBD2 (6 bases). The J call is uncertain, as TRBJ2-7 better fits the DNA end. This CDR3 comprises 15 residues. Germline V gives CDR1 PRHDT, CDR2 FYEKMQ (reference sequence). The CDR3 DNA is TGTGCCAGCAGCTCGCCCCGGGACTCTAGATACGAGCAGTACTTC. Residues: CASSSPRDSRYEQYF.

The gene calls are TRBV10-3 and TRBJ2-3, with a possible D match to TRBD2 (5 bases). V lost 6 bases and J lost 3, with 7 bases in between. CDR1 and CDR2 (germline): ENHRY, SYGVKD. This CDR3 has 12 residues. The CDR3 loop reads CAIRADTDTQYF. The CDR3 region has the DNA TGTGCCATCAGAGCGGATACAGATACGCAGTATTTT.

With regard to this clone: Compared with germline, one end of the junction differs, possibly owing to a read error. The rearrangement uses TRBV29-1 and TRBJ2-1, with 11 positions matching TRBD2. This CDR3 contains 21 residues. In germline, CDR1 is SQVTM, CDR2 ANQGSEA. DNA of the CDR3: TGCAGCGCTGAAATTGAGGGCGCGGAGACTAGCGGGGTCAGCTCCTACAATGAGCAGTTCTTC. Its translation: CSAEIEGAETSGVSSYNEQFF.

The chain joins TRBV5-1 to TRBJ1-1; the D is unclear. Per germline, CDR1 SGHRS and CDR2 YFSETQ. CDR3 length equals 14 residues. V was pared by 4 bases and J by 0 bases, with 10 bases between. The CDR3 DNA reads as TGCGCCAGCAGCCAACAGAACTTGAACACTGAAGCTTTCTTT. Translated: CASSQQNLNTEAFF.

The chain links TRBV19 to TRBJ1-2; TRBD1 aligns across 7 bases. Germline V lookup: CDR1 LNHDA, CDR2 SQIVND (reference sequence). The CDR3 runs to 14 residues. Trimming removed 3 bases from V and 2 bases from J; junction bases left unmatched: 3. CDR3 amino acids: CASSIGQANYGYTF. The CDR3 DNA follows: TGTGCCAGTAGTATCGGACAGGCCAACTATGGCTACACCTTC.

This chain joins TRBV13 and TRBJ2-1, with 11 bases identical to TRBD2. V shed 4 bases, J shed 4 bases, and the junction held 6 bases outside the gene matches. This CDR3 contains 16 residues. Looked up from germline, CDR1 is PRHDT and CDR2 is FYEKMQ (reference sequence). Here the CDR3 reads CASSSDSGGGYNEQFF. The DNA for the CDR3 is TGTGCCAGCAGCTCAGATAGCGGGGGGGGATACAATGAGCAGTTCTTC.

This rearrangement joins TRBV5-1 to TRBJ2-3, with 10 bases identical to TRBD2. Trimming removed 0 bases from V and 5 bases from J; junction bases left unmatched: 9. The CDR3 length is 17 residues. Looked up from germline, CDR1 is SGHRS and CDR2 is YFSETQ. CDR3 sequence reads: CASSLVGQRGGQDTQYF. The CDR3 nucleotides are TGCGCCAGCAGCTTGGTGGGCCAGCGGGGGGGCCAAGATACGCAGTATTTT.

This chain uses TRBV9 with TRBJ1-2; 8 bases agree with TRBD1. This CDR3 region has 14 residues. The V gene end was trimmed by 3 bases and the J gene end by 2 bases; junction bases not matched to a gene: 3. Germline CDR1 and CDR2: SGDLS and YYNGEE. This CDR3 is CASSAGGGNYGYTF. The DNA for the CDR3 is TGTGCCAGCAGCGCAGGGGGCGGAAACTATGGCTACACCTTC.

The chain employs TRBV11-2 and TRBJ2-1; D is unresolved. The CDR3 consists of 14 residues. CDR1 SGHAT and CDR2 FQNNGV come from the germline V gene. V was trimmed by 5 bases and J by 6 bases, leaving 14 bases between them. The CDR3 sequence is CASSLKVTANEQFF. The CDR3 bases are TGTGCCAGCAGCCTAAAGGTAACAGCCAATGAGCAGTTCTTC.

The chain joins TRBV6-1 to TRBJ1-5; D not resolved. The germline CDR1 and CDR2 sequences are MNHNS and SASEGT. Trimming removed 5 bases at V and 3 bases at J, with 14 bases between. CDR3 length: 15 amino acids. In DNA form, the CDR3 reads TGTGCCAGCAGTCTTAACCCGGTATCCAATCAGCCCCAGCATTTT. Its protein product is CASSLNPVSNQPQHF.

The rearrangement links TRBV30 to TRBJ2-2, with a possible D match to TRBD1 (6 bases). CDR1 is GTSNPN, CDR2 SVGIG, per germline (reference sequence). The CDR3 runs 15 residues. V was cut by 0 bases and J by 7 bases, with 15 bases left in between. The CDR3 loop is CAWSVQGRLIGELFF. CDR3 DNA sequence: TGTGCCTGGAGTGTTCAGGGGCGCCTCATCGGGGAGCTGTTTTTT.

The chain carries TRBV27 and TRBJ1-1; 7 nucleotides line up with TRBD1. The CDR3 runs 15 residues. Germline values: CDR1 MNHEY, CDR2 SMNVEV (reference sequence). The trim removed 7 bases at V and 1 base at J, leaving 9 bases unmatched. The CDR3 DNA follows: TGTGCCAGCATCCCCAGGGGGTTTCGGAACACTGAAGCTTTCTTT. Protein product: CASIPRGFRNTEAFF.

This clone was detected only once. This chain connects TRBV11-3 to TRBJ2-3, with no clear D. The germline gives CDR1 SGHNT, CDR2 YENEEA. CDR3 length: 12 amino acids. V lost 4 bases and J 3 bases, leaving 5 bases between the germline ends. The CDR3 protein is CASSYRTDTQYF. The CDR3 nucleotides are TGTGCCAGCAGCTATCGGACAGATACGCAGTATTTT. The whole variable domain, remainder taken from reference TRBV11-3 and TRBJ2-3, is EAGVVQSPRYKIIEKKQPVAFWCNPISGHNTLYWYLQNLGQGPELLIRYENEEAVDDSQLPKDRFSAERLKGVDSTLKIQPAELGDSAVYLCASSYRTDTQYFGPGTRLTVL.

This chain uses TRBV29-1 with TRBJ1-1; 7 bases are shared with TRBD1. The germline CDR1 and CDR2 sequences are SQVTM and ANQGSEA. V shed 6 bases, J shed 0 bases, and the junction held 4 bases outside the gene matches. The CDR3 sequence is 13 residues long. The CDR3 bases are TGCAGCGTGAAACAGGGGATGAACACTGAAGCTTTCTTT. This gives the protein CSVKQGMNTEAFF.

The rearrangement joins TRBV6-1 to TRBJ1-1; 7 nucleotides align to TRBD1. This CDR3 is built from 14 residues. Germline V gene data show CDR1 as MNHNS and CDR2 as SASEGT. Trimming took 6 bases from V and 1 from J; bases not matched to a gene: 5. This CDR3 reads CASRKGDRNTEAFF. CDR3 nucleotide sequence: TGTGCCAGCAGGAAGGGGGACAGGAACACTGAAGCTTTCTTT.

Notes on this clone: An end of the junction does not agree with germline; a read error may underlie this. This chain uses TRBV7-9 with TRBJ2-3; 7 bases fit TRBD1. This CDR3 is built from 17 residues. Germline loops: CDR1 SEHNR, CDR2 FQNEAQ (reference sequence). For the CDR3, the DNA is TGTTCCAGCAGCTTAATTCGGGACAGCGGATTCACAGATACGCAGTATTTT. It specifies CSSSLIRDSGFTDTQYF.

This chain's CDR3 is CASSRTAGNYGYTF. CDR3 DNA: TGTGCCAGCTCACGAACGGCGGGGAACTATGGCTACACCTTC. The gene calls are TRBV18 and TRBJ1-2; no reliable D call. V lost 4 bases, J lost 2 bases, and 11 bases lay in between. The CDR3 is made up of 14 amino acids. CDR1 KGHSH and CDR2 LQKENI come from the germline V gene.